This TCR beta chain was profiled in a study of cytomegalovirus exposure and HLA in healthy donors. Profiling relied on immunoSEQ multiplex PCR, and the TCRdb table lists in-frame clones only, not all of them. This table holds about 73,000 clones, approximately 94% found once. Study findings and constraints: Among the CMV-associated chains, a few were confirmed in vitro as specific for CMV antigens. The authors listed over 150 TCR beta chains as cytomegalovirus-associated.

Regarding this clone: Its antigen is not known.

Germline V gene lookup returns CDR1 SGHRS and CDR2 YFSETQ. V lost 1 base, J lost 3 bases, and 4 bases stayed unmatched. The CDR3 is 15 residues long. The sequenced sample consisted of PBMCs. The receptor was isolated from a woman younger than 30 in good health and CMV-seropositive. The rearrangement uses TRBV5-1 and TRBJ2-1; 7 positions match TRBD1. In DNA, the CDR3 is TGCGCCAGCAGCTTGTCCGGACAGGACTACAATGAGCAGTTCTTC. The encoded protein is CASSLSGQDYNEQFF.